A selection of T cell receptor beta chains follows, all from one sample in a study of shared clonotypes between healthy human individuals. Clones were sequenced by immunoSEQ multiplex PCR, and TCRdb holds only the in-frame ones, with some missing. Of 550,000 to 750,000 clones in the sample, around 95% were seen once. Sequencing was carried out using naive CD8+ T cells sorted from blood. These receptors all come from a woman aged 30 to 39 in good health. Each CDR3 is given with its conserved first and last residue. A D gene is named only where the DNA matches it firmly. Expanded clones are given a class, and other clones once, few, many or no size at all.

v_gene	j_gene	d_gene	abundance	CDR3aa	CDR3nt
TRBV27	TRBJ2-1	.	.	CASSFGGAYNEQFF	TGTGCCAGCAGTTTTGGCGGGGCTTACAATGAGCAGTTCTTC
TRBV2	TRBJ2-7	.	once	CASIPRESSYEQYF	TGTGCCAGCATTCCCCGGGAGAGCTCCTACGAGCAGTACTTC
TRBV13	TRBJ1-2	.	.	CASSLGSLFTYGYTF	TGTGCCAGCAGCTTAGGTAGTCTCTTTACCTATGGCTACACCTTC
TRBV10-3	TRBJ1-2	TRBD1	.	CAISESGQGDGYTF	TGTGCCATCAGTGAGTCGGGACAGGGAGACGGCTACACCTTC
TRBV4-1	TRBJ2-7	.	.	CASSQGGLEQYF	TGCGCCAGCAGCCAAGGGGGGCTCGAGCAGTACTTC
TRBV6-1	TRBJ2-7	TRBD2	.	CASRPGLAAEEQYF	TGTGCCAGCCGACCCGGACTAGCGGCTGAAGAGCAGTACTTC
TRBV6-6	TRBJ2-1	TRBD2	.	CASSYSYEAGNEQFF	TGTGCCAGCAGTTACTCTTACGAAGCGGGGAATGAGCAGTTCTTC
TRBV19	TRBJ1-5	.	.	CASSIGGSNQPQHF	TGTGCCAGTAGCATCGGGGGAAGCAATCAGCCCCAGCATTTT
TRBV9	TRBJ1-2	.	.	CASSVGGAVRAGYTF	TGTGCCAGCAGCGTAGGGGGCGCAGTGAGGGCTGGCTACACCTTC
TRBV15	TRBJ2-3	.	.	CATSPESGTDTQYF	TGTGCCACCAGCCCAGAGTCAGGCACAGATACGCAGTATTTT
TRBV4-1	TRBJ1-5	TRBD1	once	CASSHRDRGNQPQHF	TGCGCCAGCAGCCACCGGGACAGGGGAAATCAGCCCCAGCATTTT
TRBV27	TRBJ2-7	.	.	CASRDGSSYEQYF	TGTGCCAGCCGCGACGGGAGCTCCTACGAGCAGTACTTC
TRBV29-1	TRBJ2-7	TRBD1	.	CSVESAGGGYEQYF	TGCAGCGTGGAATCGGCAGGGGGTGGTTACGAGCAGTACTTC
TRBV2	TRBJ2-7	TRBD1	.	CASSPGQGTYEQYF	TGTGCCAGCAGTCCTGGACAGGGGACCTACGAGCAGTACTTC
TRBV27	TRBJ2-1	.	.	CASSLSDNNEQFF	TGTGCCAGCAGTTTATCTGACAACAATGAGCAGTTCTTC
TRBV15	TRBJ2-1	.	once	CATSGIGPEQFF	TGTGCCACCAGTGGCATCGGACCTGAGCAGTTCTTC
TRBV5-1	TRBJ2-2	.	.	CASTWGEAGTGELFF	TGCGCCAGCACATGGGGGGAGGCCGGCACCGGGGAGCTGTTTTTT
TRBV12-5	TRBJ2-1	TRBD1	.	CASGLAGTGFNEQFF	TGTGCTAGTGGTCTAGCCGGGACAGGCTTCAATGAGCAGTTCTTC
TRBV27	TRBJ2-7	TRBD2	.	CASTGLAGNEQYF	TGTGCCAGCACCGGACTAGCGGGAAACGAGCAGTACTTC
TRBV7-8	TRBJ2-7	.	.	CASREQGSSYEQYF	TGTGCCAGCAGGGAACAGGGATCCTCCTACGAGCAGTACTTC
TRBV5-6	TRBJ1-2	.	.	CASSPGIGGYTF	TGTGCCAGCAGCCCGGGGATAGGGGGCTACACCTTC
TRBV11-2	TRBJ2-2	.	.	CASPGAGSPGELFF	TGTGCCAGCCCCGGGGCGGGGAGCCCCGGGGAGCTGTTTTTT
TRBV11-2	TRBJ1-1	.	.	CASSLALGQNTEAFF	TGTGCCAGCAGCTTAGCCCTGGGACAGAACACTGAAGCTTTCTTT
TRBV19	TRBJ2-7	.	.	CASSLTGGDSSYEQYF	TGTGCCAGTAGTCTTACTGGCGGAGACAGCTCCTACGAGCAGTACTTC
TRBV27	TRBJ2-7	.	.	CASSFGTSSYEQYF	TGTGCCAGCAGTTTTGGCACCTCTTCCTACGAGCAGTACTTC
TRBV28	TRBJ2-2	TRBD1	.	CASRGDRGQVGELFF	TGTGCCAGCAGAGGAGACAGGGGGCAGGTTGGGGAGCTGTTTTTT
TRBV11-2	TRBJ2-7	TRBD1	.	CASSLEQGGPYEQYF	TGTGCCAGCAGCTTAGAACAGGGGGGTCCCTACGAGCAGTACTTC
TRBV5-6	TRBJ1-4	.	.	CASSRTLSSNEKLFF	TGTGCCAGCAGCAGGACCCTTTCCTCTAATGAAAAACTGTTTTTT
TRBV29-1	TRBJ2-1	TRBD1	.	CSVDATDRVVVDEQFF	TGCAGCGTTGATGCGACGGACAGGGTGGTTGTGGATGAGCAGTTCTTC
TRBV28	TRBJ1-3	TRBD1	.	CASRRTGATGNTIYF	TGTGCCAGCAGGCGGACAGGGGCTACGGGAAACACCATATATTTT
TRBV28	TRBJ2-5	.	.	CASSSAARKQSETQYF	TGTGCCAGCAGTTCCGCGGCTAGGAAACAATCAGAGACCCAGTACTTC
TRBV19	TRBJ2-7	TRBD1	.	CASSMGRGPHEQYF	TGTGCCAGTAGTATGGGCAGGGGGCCCCACGAGCAGTACTTC